The rows below give T cell receptor beta chains drawn from one sample of a study of PD-1 blockade in classical Hodgkin lymphoma. Assay: immunoSEQ multiplex PCR; the TCRdb copy retains only in-frame clones and omits some. In the table there are around 28,000 clones, around 78% of which are singletons. Sequenced here: peripheral blood mononuclear cells (PBMCs), sampled before the second cycle of nivolumab. These receptors were collected from a human donor with classical Hodgkin lymphoma. Each CDR3 is given with its conserved first and last residue. The D gene is left open where the match is weak. Size is omitted from some rows. Given values are once, few, many or a class for expanded clones.

>TRBD2|-|TRBJ2-3|TRBV2
TGTGCCAGCTTCTTAGTGAGGGCTAGCGGGGGCGTCGGGACAGATACGCAGTATTTT
CASFLVRASGGVGTDTQYF
>-|-|TRBJ2-5|TRBV18
TGTGCCAGCTCACCACAAGTCAATCTCCAAGAGACCCAGTACTTC
CASSPQVNLQETQYF
>TRBD1|-|TRBJ2-7|TRBV5-4
TGTGCCAGCAGCTTGGTAGACAGGGGGCTCGACGAGCAGTACTTC
CASSLVDRGLDEQYF
>-|-|TRBJ1-2|TRBV6-1
TGTGCCAGCAGTTTTTACAGGGATGGCTACACCTTC
CASSFYRDGYTF
>TRBD1|-|TRBJ1-2|TRBV4-3
TGCGCCAGCAGCCAACCGACAGGGAAGGTGAGGGGCTACACCTTC
CASSQPTGKVRGYTF
>-|-|TRBJ1-1|TRBV7-2
TGTGCCAGCAGGCTACACCCTATCTCCGGGACTGAAGCTTTCTTT
CASRLHPISGTEAFF
>-|-|TRBJ1-2|TRBV4-1
TGCGCCAGCAGCTTAACTACAGGAAGGAATGGCTACACCTTC
CASSLTTGRNGYTF
>-|-|TRBJ1-2|TRBV5-6
TGTGCCAGCAGCTTGGAGGGGGGGCGGACAAGCTACACCTTC
CASSLEGGRTSYTF
>-|-|TRBJ2-1|TRBV7-9
TGTGCCAGCACCCTCCGTGTTAGCCCCACTATAATCTACAATGAGCAGTTCTTC
CASTLRVSPTIIYNEQFF
>-|few|TRBJ1-1|TRBV2
TGTGCCAGCAGTGGACAGCAAGCTTTCTTT
CASSGQQAFF
>-|-|TRBJ2-3|TRBV7-9
TGTGCCAGCAGCTTATATCTCTCTAGCACAGATACGCAGTATTTT
CASSLYLSSTDTQYF
>TRBD1|-|TRBJ2-3|TRBV18
TGTGCCAGCTCACCCCCCGACAGGGGGCGGACAGATACGCAGTATTTT
CASSPPDRGRTDTQYF
>-|once|TRBJ1-5|TRBV10-3
TGTGCCATCAGTGATTTGAATCAGCCCCAGCATTTT
CAISDLNQPQHF
>-|-|TRBJ1-2|TRBV7-8
TGTGCCAGCAGCTTAGGGAGTGAGGGTACCTATGGCTACACCTTC
CASSLGSEGTYGYTF
>TRBD1|-|TRBJ1-2|TRBV6-6
TGTGCCACAAGAAAGGGGGCTGGCTATGGCTACACCTTC
CATRKGAGYGYTF
>TRBD1|-|TRBJ1-1|TRBV29-1
TGCAGCGCTAGGACAGGGGCGAACACTGAAGCTTTCTTT
CSARTGANTEAFF
>-|-|TRBJ1-5|TRBV30
TGTGCCTGGAGTGTATTCTCTCCCAGGGGTCCAAATCAGCCCCAGCATTTT
CAWSVFSPRGPNQPQHF
>-|-|TRBJ2-7|TRBV28
TGTGCCAGCAGTTTACTACTAGACATCCCAGCCGAGCAGTACTTC
CASSLLLDIPAEQYF
>-|-|TRBJ2-2|TRBV19
TGTGCCAGTACCCCTCCCAGGGGGAACACCGGGGAGCTGTTTTTT
CASTPPRGNTGELFF
>TRBD2|-|TRBJ2-5|TRBV23-1
TGCGCCAGCTCTTCCGGGACTAGGGAAGAGACCCAGTACTTC
CASSSGTREETQYF
>-|few|TRBJ2-1|TRBV7-3
TGTGCCAGCAGCTTAAGGCCCAGGGCGGTATACACCTACAATGAGCAGTTCTTC
CASSLRPRAVYTYNEQFF
>-|-|TRBJ2-1|TRBV28
TGTGCCAGCAGGTCCGGTGGAGGTCCCTACAATGAGCAGTTCTTC
CASRSGGGPYNEQFF
>TRBD2|-|TRBJ2-5|TRBV7-2
TGTGCCAGCAGCTTACAAGGGGTAGCGGGGCTTCGAGAGACCCAGTACTTC
CASSLQGVAGLRETQYF
>TRBD1|-|TRBJ2-7|TRBV27
TGTGCCAGCTCCCGGGCAGGGGGAACCTACGAGCAGTACTTC
CASSRAGGTYEQYF
>-|few|TRBJ1-4|TRBV10-3
TGTGCCATCAGCCAAGAGGCCGAAATGGGTGAAAAACTGTTTTTT
CAISQEAEMGEKLFF
>-|-|TRBJ1-2|TRBV2
TGTGCCAGCAGGGGGGGGAAAGCTTCTAACTATGGCTACACCTTC
CASRGGKASNYGYTF
>TRBD2|medium-sized|TRBJ2-1|TRBV10-3
TGTGCCTCCCGGGGGAGCGGGGGGGGTACCTACAATGAGCAGTTCTTC
CASRGSGGGTYNEQFF
>-|-|TRBJ2-5|TRBV29-1
TGCAGCGTTGGCCCCCGGGGGTTCCAGACCCAGTACTTC
CSVGPRGFQTQYF
>TRBD2|-|TRBJ2-4|TRBV10-3
TGTGCCATCAGCCTACTAGCGGGGGTCAAAAACATTCAGTACTTC
CAISLLAGVKNIQYF
>-|-|TRBJ2-2|TRBV9
TGTGCCAGCAGCGAACGGACTTCCACCGGGGAGCTGTTTTTT
CASSERTSTGELFF
>-|-|TRBJ1-4|TRBV5-8
TGTGCCAGCAGCTACTCGACAGGCCCTAATGAAAAACTGTTTTTT
CASSYSTGPNEKLFF
>TRBD1|few|TRBJ1-4|TRBV4-2
TGTGCCAGCAGCCAAGGGACAGGGCCAAATGAAAAACTGTTTTTT
CASSQGTGPNEKLFF
>TRBD2|-|TRBJ2-3|TRBV5-4
TGTGCCAGCAGCCCGACTAGCCGCACAGATACGCAGTATTTT
CASSPTSRTDTQYF
>TRBD1|-|TRBJ1-5|TRBV6-1
TGTGCCATCTGGACGGGACAGCTTCATCAGCCCCAGCATTTT
CAIWTGQLHQPQHF
>-|-|TRBJ1-1|TRBV6-1
TGTGCCAGCAGTTTCAGTATGAACACTGAAGCTTTCTTT
CASSFSMNTEAFF
>TRBD2|once|TRBJ2-1|TRBV9
TGTGCCAGCAGCGTAGACCCCGGCGGGGGGGCCGTGGATGAGCAGTTCTTC
CASSVDPGGGAVDEQFF
>TRBD1|few|TRBJ1-1|TRBV9
TGTGCCAGCAGCAGGGGGCGCAGGAACACTGAAGCTTTCTTT
CASSRGRRNTEAFF
>-|-|TRBJ2-7|TRBV14
TGTGCCAGCAGCCAAGAATGGTCGTTTGTCCAGGGTAAAAACGAGCAGTACTTC
CASSQEWSFVQGKNEQYF
>-|-|TRBJ2-3|TRBV11-2
TGTGCCAGCAGCCGGCCCCCCGTGGGCACAGATACGCAGTATTTT
CASSRPPVGTDTQYF
>-|-|TRBJ2-1|TRBV28
TGTGCCAGCAGTGAAGTAAGGGTTTGGAATGAGCAGTTCTTC
CASSEVRVWNEQFF